The entry that follows covers one TCR beta chain sequence. This sample is part of a study of regulatory dendritic cells for organ transplantation. Generated by immunoSEQ multiplex PCR, the TCRdb table keeps only in-frame clones and is missing some. The sample carries 22,000 or so clones, about 79% recorded once. The CDR3 consists of 16 residues. Germline lookup yields CDR1 SGHNT and CDR2 YYREEE (reference sequence). V dropped 3 bases and J dropped 6; count of bases not matched to a gene: 11. The source material was memory CD4+ T cells from blood. Subset meaning: CD45RO+ memory T cells. The V call is TRBV5-4, the J call TRBJ2-3, with 9 nucleotides matching TRBD2. The sequence was collected from a human donor in good health. The CDR3 region is CASSSRGGALIDTQYF. DNA for the CDR3: TGTGCCAGCAGCTCGCGGGGGGGTGCTCTTATTGATACGCAGTATTTT. The full variable domain, completed using reference TRBV5-4 and TRBJ2-3, is ETGVTQSPTHLIKTRGQQVTLRCSSQSGHNTVSWYQQALGQGPQFIFQYYREEENGRGNFPPRFSGLQFPNYSSELNVNALELDDSALYLCASSSRGGALIDTQYFGPGTRLTVL.